This TCR beta chain emerged from a study of T-cell memory formation after mild COVID-19. About this clonotype: What it recognizes is unknown.

There are 15 residues in the CDR3. Trimming shortened V by 5 bases and J by 1 base, and 13 bases separated the two germline ends. From germline, CDR1 is SGHTA and CDR2 FQGNSA. Sample barcodes and UMIs were carried by the TCR alpha and TCR beta cDNA libraries that 5'RACE generated with constant-segment primers. A single record per CDR3 protein comes from TCRdb applying MiXCR to the 5' RACE reads. The top ten hold over 20% of the sample, which has 300,000 to 350,000 distinct CDR3 sequences, 15% to 20% seen once. Findings and caveats of the study: CD4+ contracting clones lay mainly in CM and EM, CD8+ ones in EMRA. Day 37-peaking second-wave clones had unconfirmed SARS-CoV-2 specificity.

The sequencing input was PBMCs or a T cell subset sorted from them (not recorded which). The chain carries TRBV7-2 and TRBJ2-3; unclear D gene. The receptor was derived from a man aged 18-30 years who had mild COVID-19 (a few samples of this study predate the infection). Cell type and time point are not known. CDR3 coding DNA: TGTGCCAGCAGCCCAGACCGATCGCGCACAGATACGCAGTATTTT. This sequence encodes CASSPDRSRTDTQYF.